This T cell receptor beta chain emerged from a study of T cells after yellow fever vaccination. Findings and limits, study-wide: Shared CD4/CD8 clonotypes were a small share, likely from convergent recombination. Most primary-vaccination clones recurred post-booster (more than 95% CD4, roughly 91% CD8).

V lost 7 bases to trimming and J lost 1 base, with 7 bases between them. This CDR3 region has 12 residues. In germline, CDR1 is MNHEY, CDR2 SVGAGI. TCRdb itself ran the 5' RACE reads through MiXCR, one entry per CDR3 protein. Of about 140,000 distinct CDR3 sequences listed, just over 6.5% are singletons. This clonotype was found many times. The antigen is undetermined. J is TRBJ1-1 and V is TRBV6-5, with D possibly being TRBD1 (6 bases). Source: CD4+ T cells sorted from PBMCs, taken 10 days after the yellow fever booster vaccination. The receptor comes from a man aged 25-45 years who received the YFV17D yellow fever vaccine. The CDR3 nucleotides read TGTGCCAGCACCAGGGGGAACACTGAAGCTTTCTTT. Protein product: CASTRGNTEAFF.